This entry is about one TCR beta chain. V shed 1 base and J shed 3 bases, with 7 bases lying between them. Germline V gives CDR1 GTSNPN, CDR2 SVGIG (reference sequence). The CDR3 runs to 13 residues. This sample stems from a study of T cell changes during pregnancy in multiple sclerosis. Clones were sequenced by immunoSEQ multiplex PCR, and TCRdb holds only the in-frame ones, with some missing. Of about 59,000 clones in the sample, 90% are singletons; the top ten hold approximately 6.1%. The material was peripheral blood, obtained in the third trimester of pregnancy. This TCR came from a female donor in good health, enrolled as a control in a pregnancy study. V and J are TRBV30 and TRBJ1-5; D might be TRBD1 (5 bases). The CDR3 sequence: CAWSGQYNQPQHF. The CDR3 nucleotides are TGTGCCTGGAGTGGACAGTACAATCAGCCCCAGCATTTT.